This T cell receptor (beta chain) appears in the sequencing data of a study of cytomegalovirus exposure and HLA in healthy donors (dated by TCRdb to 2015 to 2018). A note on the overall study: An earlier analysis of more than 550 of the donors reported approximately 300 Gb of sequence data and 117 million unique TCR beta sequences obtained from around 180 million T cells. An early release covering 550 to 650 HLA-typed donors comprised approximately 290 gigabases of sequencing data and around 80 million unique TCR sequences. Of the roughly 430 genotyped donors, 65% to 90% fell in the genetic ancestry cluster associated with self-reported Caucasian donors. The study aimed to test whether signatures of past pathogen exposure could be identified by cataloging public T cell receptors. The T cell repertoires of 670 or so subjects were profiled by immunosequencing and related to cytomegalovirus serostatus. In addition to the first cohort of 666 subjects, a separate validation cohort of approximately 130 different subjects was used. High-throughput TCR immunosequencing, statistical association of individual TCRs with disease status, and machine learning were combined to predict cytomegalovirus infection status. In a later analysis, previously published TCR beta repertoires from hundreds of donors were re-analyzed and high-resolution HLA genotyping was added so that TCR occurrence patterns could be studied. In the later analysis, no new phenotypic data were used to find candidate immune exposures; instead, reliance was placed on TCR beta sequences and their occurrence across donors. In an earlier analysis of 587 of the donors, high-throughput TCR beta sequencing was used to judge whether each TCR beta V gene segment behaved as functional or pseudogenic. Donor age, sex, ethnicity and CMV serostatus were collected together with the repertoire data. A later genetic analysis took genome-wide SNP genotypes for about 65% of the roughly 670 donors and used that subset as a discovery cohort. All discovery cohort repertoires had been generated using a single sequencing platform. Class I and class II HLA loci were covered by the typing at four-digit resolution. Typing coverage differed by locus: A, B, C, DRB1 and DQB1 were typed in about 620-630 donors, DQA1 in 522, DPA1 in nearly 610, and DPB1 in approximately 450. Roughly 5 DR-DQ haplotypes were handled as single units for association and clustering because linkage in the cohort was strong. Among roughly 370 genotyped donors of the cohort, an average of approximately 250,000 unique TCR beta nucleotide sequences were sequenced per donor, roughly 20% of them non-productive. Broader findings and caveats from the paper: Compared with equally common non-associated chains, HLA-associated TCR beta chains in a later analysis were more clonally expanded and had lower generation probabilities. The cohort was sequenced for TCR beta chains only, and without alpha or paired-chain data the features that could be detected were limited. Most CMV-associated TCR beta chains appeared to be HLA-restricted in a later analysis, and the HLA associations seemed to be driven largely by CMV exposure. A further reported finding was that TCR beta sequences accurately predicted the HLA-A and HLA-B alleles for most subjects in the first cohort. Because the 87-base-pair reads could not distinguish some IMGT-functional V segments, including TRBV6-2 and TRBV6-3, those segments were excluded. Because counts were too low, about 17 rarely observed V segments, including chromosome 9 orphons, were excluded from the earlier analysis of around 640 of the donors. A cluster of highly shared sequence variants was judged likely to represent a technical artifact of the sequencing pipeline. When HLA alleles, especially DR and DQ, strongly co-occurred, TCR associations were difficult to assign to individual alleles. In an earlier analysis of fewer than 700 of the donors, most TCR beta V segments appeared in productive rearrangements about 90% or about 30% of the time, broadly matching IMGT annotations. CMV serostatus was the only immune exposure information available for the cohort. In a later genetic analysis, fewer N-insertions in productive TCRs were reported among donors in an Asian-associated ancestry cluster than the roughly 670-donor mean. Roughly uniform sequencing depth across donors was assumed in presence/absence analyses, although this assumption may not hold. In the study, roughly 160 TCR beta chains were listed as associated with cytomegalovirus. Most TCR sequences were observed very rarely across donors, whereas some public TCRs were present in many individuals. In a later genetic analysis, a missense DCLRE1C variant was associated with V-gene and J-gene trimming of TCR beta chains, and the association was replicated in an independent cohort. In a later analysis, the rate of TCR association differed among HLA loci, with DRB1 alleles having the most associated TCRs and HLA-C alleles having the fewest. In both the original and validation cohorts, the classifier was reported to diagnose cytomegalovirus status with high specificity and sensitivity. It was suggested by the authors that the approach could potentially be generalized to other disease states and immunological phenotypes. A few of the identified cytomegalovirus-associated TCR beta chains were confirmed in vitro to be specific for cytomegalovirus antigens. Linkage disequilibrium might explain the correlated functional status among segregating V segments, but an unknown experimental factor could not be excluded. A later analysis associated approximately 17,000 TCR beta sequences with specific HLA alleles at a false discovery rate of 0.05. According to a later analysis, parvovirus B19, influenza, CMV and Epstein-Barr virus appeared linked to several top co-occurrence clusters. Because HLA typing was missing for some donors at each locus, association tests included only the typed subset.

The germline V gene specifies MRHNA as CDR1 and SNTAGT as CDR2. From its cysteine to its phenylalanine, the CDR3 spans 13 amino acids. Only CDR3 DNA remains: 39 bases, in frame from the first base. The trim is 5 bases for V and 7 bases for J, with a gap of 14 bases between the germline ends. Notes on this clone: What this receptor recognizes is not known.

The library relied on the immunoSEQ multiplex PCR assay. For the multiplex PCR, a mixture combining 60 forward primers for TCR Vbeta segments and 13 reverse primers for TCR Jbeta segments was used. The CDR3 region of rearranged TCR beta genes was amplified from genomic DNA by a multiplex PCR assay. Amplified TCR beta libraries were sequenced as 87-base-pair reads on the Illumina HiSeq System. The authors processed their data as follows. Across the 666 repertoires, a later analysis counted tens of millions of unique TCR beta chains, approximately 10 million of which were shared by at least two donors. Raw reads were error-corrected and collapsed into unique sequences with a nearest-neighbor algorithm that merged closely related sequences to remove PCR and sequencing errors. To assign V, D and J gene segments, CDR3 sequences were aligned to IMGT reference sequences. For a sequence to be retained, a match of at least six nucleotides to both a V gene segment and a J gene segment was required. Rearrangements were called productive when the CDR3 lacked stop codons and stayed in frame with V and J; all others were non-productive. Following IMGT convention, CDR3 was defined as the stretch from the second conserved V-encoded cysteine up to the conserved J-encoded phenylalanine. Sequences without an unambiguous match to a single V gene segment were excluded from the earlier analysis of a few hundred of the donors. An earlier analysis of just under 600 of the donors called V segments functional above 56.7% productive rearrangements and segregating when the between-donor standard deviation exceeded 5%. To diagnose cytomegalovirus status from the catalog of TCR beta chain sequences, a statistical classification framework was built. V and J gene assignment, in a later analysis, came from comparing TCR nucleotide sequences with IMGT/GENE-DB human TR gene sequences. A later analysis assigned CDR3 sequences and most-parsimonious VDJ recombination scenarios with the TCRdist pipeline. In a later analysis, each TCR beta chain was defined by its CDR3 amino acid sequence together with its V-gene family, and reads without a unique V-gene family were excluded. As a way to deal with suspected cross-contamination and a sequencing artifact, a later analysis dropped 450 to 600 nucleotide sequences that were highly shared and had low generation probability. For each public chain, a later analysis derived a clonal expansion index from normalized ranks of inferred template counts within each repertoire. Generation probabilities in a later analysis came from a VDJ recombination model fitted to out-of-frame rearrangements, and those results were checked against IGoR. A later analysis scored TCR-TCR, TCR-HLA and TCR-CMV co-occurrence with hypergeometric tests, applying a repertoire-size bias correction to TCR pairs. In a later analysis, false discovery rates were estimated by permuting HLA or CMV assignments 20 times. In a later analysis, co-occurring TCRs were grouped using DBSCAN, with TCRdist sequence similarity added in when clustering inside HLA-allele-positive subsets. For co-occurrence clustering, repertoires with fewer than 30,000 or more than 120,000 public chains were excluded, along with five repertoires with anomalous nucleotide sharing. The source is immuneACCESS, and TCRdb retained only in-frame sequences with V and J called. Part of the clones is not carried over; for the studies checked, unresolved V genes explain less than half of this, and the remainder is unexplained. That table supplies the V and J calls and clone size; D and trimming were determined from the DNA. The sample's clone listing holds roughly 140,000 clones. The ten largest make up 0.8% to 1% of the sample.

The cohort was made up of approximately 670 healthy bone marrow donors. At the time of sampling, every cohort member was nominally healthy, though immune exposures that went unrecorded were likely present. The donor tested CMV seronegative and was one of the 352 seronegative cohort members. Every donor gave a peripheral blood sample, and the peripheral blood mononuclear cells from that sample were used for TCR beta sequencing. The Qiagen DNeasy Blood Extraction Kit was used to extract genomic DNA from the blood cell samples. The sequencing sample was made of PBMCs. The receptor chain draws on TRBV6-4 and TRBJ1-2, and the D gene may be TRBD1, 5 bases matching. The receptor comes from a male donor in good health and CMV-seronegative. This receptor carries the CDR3 CASSHQGSRGYTF. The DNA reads TGTGCCAGCAGTCATCAGGGTTCTCGTGGCTACACCTTC.